This T cell receptor (beta chain) was identified in a study of blood T cell repertoires in COVID-19. Clones were sequenced by immunoSEQ multiplex PCR, and TCRdb holds only the in-frame ones, with some missing. In the table there are some 320,000 clones, over 90% of which are singletons. This clonotype was sampled from a woman aged 25 to 45 who had been exposed to COVID-19. Material: PBMCs or T cells enriched from blood (not recorded which).

This CDR3 is CASRFRLNTEAFF. CDR3 nucleotide sequence: TGTGCCAGTCGGTTTCGCTTGAACACTGAAGCTTTCTTT. The chain carries TRBV19 and TRBJ1-1; D is unresolved. Trimming removed 8 bases from V and 0 bases from J, with 10 bases in between. This CDR3 comprises 13 residues. Per germline, CDR1 LNHDA and CDR2 SQIVND (reference sequence). Using reference TRBV19 and TRBJ1-1 for the parts outside the CDR3, the full variable domain is DGGITQSPKYLFRKEGQNVTLSCEQNLNHDAMYWYRQDPGQGLRLIYYSQIVNDFQKGDIAEGYSVSREKKESFPLTVTSAQKNPTAFYLCASRFRLNTEAFFGQGTRLTVV.